A single sample gave rise to the 16 T cell receptor beta chains below, sequenced in a study of persistence of HIV-infected CD4 T cells (dated by TCRdb to 2018 to 2020). TCRbeta repertoires were sequenced from genomic DNA with the immunoSEQ hsTCRB assay version 4 in survey mode. TCRdb stores this immuneACCESS table with in-frame sequences only. Part of the clones is absent; in the studies checked, under half of the shortfall reflects unresolved V genes, and no reason is known for the rest. The sample table lists fewer than 30,000 clones, roughly four fifths of them with a count of one. Of the sample, roughly 4.8% falls within the top ten clones. These TCRs are of unknown antigen specificity. What this sample's treatment or condition label stands for: suppressive antiretroviral therapy. Lysates of CMV-infected fibroblasts were used at 10 ug/mL for cell stimulation. Memory populations depleted of antigen-responding cells were obtained by sorting nonresponding CD40L-negative CD69-negative CD45RO-high memory CD4+ T cells.

This sample comprised CD4+ T cells sorted from PBMCs after approximately 19-hour stimulation, obtained from a patient who received antiretroviral therapy. The sample's cell subset or site, from its label and the paper: CD40L-CD69- CD45RO-high memory CD4 T cells not responding to CMV lysate. The receptor source for this set is an adult man with HIV who was CMV-seropositive.

This clone was found a few times. The chain joins TRBV7-6 to TRBJ1-2, with D perhaps matching TRBD1 (5 bases). The CDR3 is 15 residues long. With 5 bases removed from V and 0 bases from J, the gap between germline ends came to 13 bases. Germline V gene sequence: CDR1 SGHVS, CDR2 FNYEAQ. CDR3 sequence: CASSPGDRSNYGYTF. The CDR3 DNA follows: TGTGCCAGCAGCCCCGGCGACAGATCTAACTATGGCTACACCTTC.

This chain joins TRBV15 and TRBJ1-3, with D uncertain. In germline, CDR1 is LNHNV, CDR2 YYDKDF (reference sequence). Trimming left V 0 bases short and J 4 bases short, with 10 bases between. The CDR3 is 15 amino acids. The CDR3 reads CATSRDKGPGNTIYF. The CDR3 DNA reads as TGTGCCACCAGCAGAGATAAGGGTCCAGGAAACACCATATATTTT.

The sample holds a few counts of this clone. The chain couples TRBV10-3 to TRBJ1-3, with 7 bases matching TRBD1. CDR3 length: 14 amino acids. The V gene end was trimmed by 6 bases and the J gene end by 7 bases; junction bases not matched to a gene: 9. Germline CDR1 is ENHRY and CDR2 is SYGVKD. The CDR3 is CAIRTGTEGNTIYF. CDR3 bases: TGTGCCATCAGGACCGGGACAGAAGGGAACACCATATATTTT.

The rearrangement joins TRBV5-7 to TRBJ2-7; 9 nucleotides line up with TRBD1. TRBV5-7 is an ORF, with its function uncertain. The CDR3 extends over 15 amino acids. V shed 4 bases and J 4 bases; nucleotides not matched to a gene: 9. The CDR3 nucleotides are TGTGCCAGCAGCCACTACCGGGACAGGGTTTACGAGCAGTACTTC. Translating gives CASSHYRDRVYEQYF.

The V gene is TRBV29-1, the J gene TRBJ2-3, with D possibly TRBD1 on 6 matching bases. The CDR3 extends over 15 amino acids. V shed 4 bases and J shed 0 bases, with 14 bases lying between them. Germline CDR1 SQVTM, CDR2 ANQGSEA. The CDR3 is CSVVGQTTSTDTQYF. The DNA for the CDR3 is TGCAGCGTTGTCGGACAGACTACTAGCACAGATACGCAGTATTTT.

The gene calls are TRBV28 and TRBJ1-5; no firm D call. The CDR3 is made up of 14 amino acids. Trimming shortened V by 4 bases and J by 4 bases, and 11 bases separated the two germline ends. The germline gives CDR1 MDHEN, CDR2 SYDVKM. The CDR3 sequence is CASSWSGTNQPQHF. The CDR3 DNA sequence: TGTGCCAGCAGTTGGTCGGGTACAAATCAGCCCCAGCATTTT.

This clone was seen just once. The rearrangement joins TRBV19 to TRBJ2-1, with D unclear. CDR3 size: 12 residues. Germline V CDR1 and CDR2: LNHDA, SQIVND (reference sequence). Trimming left V 5 bases short and J 4 bases short, with 6 bases between. CDR3: CASSEKYNEQFF. The CDR3 nucleotides read TGTGCCAGTAGTGAAAAGTACAATGAGCAGTTCTTC.

The V gene is TRBV6-2 or TRBV6-3, the J gene TRBJ2-7, with D possibly matching TRBD2 (6 bases). Germline V lookup: CDR1 MNHEY, CDR2 SVGEGT. This CDR3 comprises 14 residues. The V gene lost 5 bases and the J gene lost 4 bases, with 15 bases spanning the gap. The CDR3 reads CASSHAGLTYEQYF. The CDR3 DNA reads as TGTGCCAGCAGTCACGCGGGACTGACTTACGAGCAGTACTTC.

The chain is built from TRBV5-1 and TRBJ1-1; 7 nucleotides match TRBD1. V shed 0 bases and J 6 bases; nucleotides not matched to a gene: 5. CDR1 is SGHRS and CDR2 is YFSETQ in the germline V gene. CDR3 size: 14 residues. CDR3 loop: CASSLERDSSEAFF. The CDR3 bases are TGCGCCAGCAGCTTGGAAAGGGACAGCTCTGAAGCTTTCTTT.

V gene TRBV5-4 combines with J gene TRBJ2-3; TRBD2 matches 8 bases. CDR3 length: 15 amino acids. Germline V gene sequence: CDR1 SGHNT, CDR2 YYREEE (reference sequence). Losses at the gene ends were 5 bases for V and 0 bases for J; bases not matched to a gene: 5. The CDR3 region has the DNA TGTGCCAGCAGAAAGGCGGGGGGCAGCACAGATACGCAGTATTTT. It encodes CASRKAGGSTDTQYF.

This chain uses TRBV5-1 with TRBJ1-4; D not resolved. V dropped 3 bases and J dropped 5 bases, with 14 bases sitting between them. The CDR3 covers 15 residues. Germline V gene sequence: CDR1 SGHRS, CDR2 YFSETQ. In DNA, the CDR3 is TGCGCCAGCAGCTCCGGGAGGACGGCAAATGAAAAACTGTTTTTT. Its translation is CASSSGRTANEKLFF.

This chain uses TRBV11-2 with TRBJ2-3; TRBD2 agrees at 13 bases. Germline CDR1 and CDR2: SGHAT and FQNNGV. This CDR3 contains 18 residues. V was pared by 4 bases and J by 1 base, with 8 bases of the junction left unmatched. The chain's CDR3 is CASSYQLGLAGRTDTQYF. Written as DNA, the CDR3 is TGTGCCAGCAGCTACCAACTGGGACTAGCGGGGCGCACAGATACGCAGTATTTT. Full variable domain (outside the CDR3, taken from reference TRBV11-2 and TRBJ2-3): EAGVAQSPRYKIIEKRQSVAFWCNPISGHATLYWYQQILGQGPKLLIQFQNNGVVDDSQLPKDRFSAERLKGVDSTLKIQPAKLEDSAVYLCASSYQLGLAGRTDTQYFGPGTRLTVL.

J is TRBJ1-5 and V is TRBV28; D is unclear. Trimming cost V 4 bases and J 0 bases, with 10 bases left between them. Germline loops: CDR1 MDHEN, CDR2 SYDVKM. The CDR3 loop spans 15 amino acids. The CDR3 loop reads CASSSHRDSNQPQHF. Here the CDR3 DNA reads TGTGCCAGCAGTTCACACAGAGATAGCAATCAGCCCCAGCATTTT.

The V call is TRBV5-1, the J call TRBJ2-5; D is undetermined. This CDR3 is built from 14 residues. Between the trimmed V and J ends, which lost 0 bases and 2 bases, there was a span of 8 bases. The V gene's germline CDR1 is SGHRS and CDR2 YFSETQ. The CDR3 nucleotides are TGCGCCAGCAGCTTGGGGGATTATCAAGAGACCCAGTACTTC. Translating it yields CASSLGDYQETQYF.

The genes are TRBV18 and TRBJ2-3; no clear D gene. The germline V and J ends were trimmed by 3 bases and 2 bases, with 18 bases remaining between them. The length of the CDR3 is 17 residues. In germline, CDR1 is KGHSH, CDR2 LQKENI. The CDR3 DNA reads as TGTGCCAGCTCACCCGGGCCCGGGCGGAGCGACACAGATACGCAGTATTTT. Translation: CASSPGPGRSDTDTQYF.

The chain has TRBV4-1 and TRBJ1-4; D not certain. V was pared by 5 bases and J by 5 bases, with 3 bases between. Germline CDR1 MGHRA, CDR2 YSYEKL. The CDR3 length is 11 residues. CDR3 loop: CASSRNEKLFF. The CDR3 DNA sequence: TGCGCCAGCAGCAGGAATGAAAAACTGTTTTTT.